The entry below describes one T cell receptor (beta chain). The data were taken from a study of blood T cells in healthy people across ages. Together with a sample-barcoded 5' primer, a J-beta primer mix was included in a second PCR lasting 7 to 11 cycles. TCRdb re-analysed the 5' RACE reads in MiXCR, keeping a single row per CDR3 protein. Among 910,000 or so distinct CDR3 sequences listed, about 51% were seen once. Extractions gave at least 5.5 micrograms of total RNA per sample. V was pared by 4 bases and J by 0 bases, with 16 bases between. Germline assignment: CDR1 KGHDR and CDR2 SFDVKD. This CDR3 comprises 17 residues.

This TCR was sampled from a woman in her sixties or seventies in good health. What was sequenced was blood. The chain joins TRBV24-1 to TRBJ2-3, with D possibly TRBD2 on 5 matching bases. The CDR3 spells CATSESSGRTSTDTQYF. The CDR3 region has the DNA TGTGCCACCAGTGAAAGTTCCGGGCGGACTAGCACAGATACGCAGTATTTT.